The 30 T cell receptor beta chains below were found in one sample sequenced in a study of T cell responses to AZD1222 COVID-19 vaccine (dated by TCRdb to the early 2020s). The library was obtained by the immunoSEQ multiplex PCR assay. Drawn from immuneACCESS, this table holds only the in-frame rearrangements with V and J called that TCRdb kept. Clones are partly lost; checked studies trace under half to an unresolved V gene and leave the rest unexplained. For this sample the table gives about 68,000 clones, of which over 60% were detected only once. The ten largest clones capture 9% to 13% of the sample. The time point label here, explained by the study, means: baseline before first vaccination. The sample consisted of peripheral blood, taken on day 0 of AZD1222 vaccination. These receptors came from an adult in good health.

V and J are TRBV20-1 and TRBJ1-1; no definite D call. CDR1 DFQATT and CDR2 SNEGSKA come from the germline V gene (reference sequence). This CDR3 comprises 8 residues. The V and J ends lost 6 bases and 7 bases respectively, with 3 bases between them. CDR3 DNA: TGCAGTGCCGGTGAAGCTTTCTTT. Translation: CSAGEAFF.

This rearrangement joins TRBV5-1 to TRBJ2-7; 11 bases agree with TRBD1. The CDR3 totals 15 residues. The trim removed 0 bases at V and 2 bases at J, leaving 1 base unmatched. CDR1 SGHRS and CDR2 YFSETQ come from the germline V gene. The CDR3 reads CASSLGGQGAYEQYF. The CDR3 DNA follows: TGCGCCAGCAGCTTGGGGGGACAGGGGGCCTACGAGCAGTACTTC.

The chain is built from TRBV9 and TRBJ1-3; D call uncertain. The V gene lost 6 bases and the J gene lost 1 base, with 5 bases spanning the gap. The germline CDR1 and CDR2 sequences are SGDLS and YYNGEE. The CDR3 runs 12 residues. The CDR3 region is CASTRSGNTIYF. The CDR3 DNA reads TGTGCCAGCACCAGATCTGGAAACACCATATATTTT.

The genes are TRBV20-1 and TRBJ2-3; D gene uncertain. V shed 4 bases and J shed 3 bases, with 5 bases lying between them. The CDR3 extends over 11 amino acids. Germline values: CDR1 DFQATT, CDR2 SNEGSKA (reference sequence). As DNA, the CDR3 is TGCAGTGCTATAGTAACAGATACGCAGTATTTT. Amino acids: CSAIVTDTQYF.

This clone was detected a few times. The rearrangement uses TRBV28 and TRBJ1-2; D is undetermined. This CDR3 region has 12 residues. V was trimmed by 4 bases and J by 7 bases, leaving 10 bases between them. Germline V CDR1 and CDR2: MDHEN, SYDVKM. The CDR3: CASSSLGGGYTF. CDR3 nucleotides: TGTGCCAGCAGTTCCCTAGGAGGTGGCTACACCTTC.

The chain uses TRBV2 and TRBJ1-4; a weak D match, TRBD1 (5 bases). V gave up 11 bases and J gave up 8 bases, with 15 bases separating them. CDR3 length: 12 residues. From germline, CDR1 is SNHLY and CDR2 FYNNEI. This chain's CDR3 is CACRGAGEKLFF. The CDR3 DNA is TGTGCCTGCCGTGGGGCAGGGGAAAAACTGTTTTTT.

The chain links TRBV6-2 or TRBV6-3 to TRBJ2-1, with D perhaps assigned TRBD1 or TRBD2 (6 bases each). The V and J ends lost 5 bases and 3 bases respectively, with 14 bases between them. Germline CDR1 is MNHEY and CDR2 is SVGEGT. The length of the CDR3 is 15 residues. The CDR3 DNA reads TGTGCCAGCAGTGCCGGCGGGACATTCTACAATGAGCAGTTCTTC. Protein: CASSAGGTFYNEQFF.

J is TRBJ1-6 and V is TRBV7-6; no reliable D call. Trimming removed 1 base at V and 7 bases at J, with 8 bases between. The CDR3 totals 14 residues. The germline gives CDR1 SGHVS, CDR2 FNYEAQ. CDR3 amino acids: CASSLERANSPLHF. In nucleotides, the CDR3 is TGTGCCAGCAGCTTAGAAAGGGCAAATTCACCCCTCCACTTT. Full variable domain (rest looked up from reference TRBV7-6 and TRBJ1-6): GAGVSQSPRYKVTKRGQDVALRCDPISGHVSLYWYRQALGQGPEFLTYFNYEAQQDKSGLPNDRFSAERPEGSISTLTIQRTEQRDSAMYRCASSLERANSPLHFGNGTRLTVT.

The chain has TRBV2 and TRBJ1-5, with TRBD1 as a possible D gene (5 bases). The CDR3 is 16 residues long. Trimming removed 6 bases at V and 0 bases at J, with 15 bases between. CDR1 and CDR2 (germline): SNHLY, FYNNEI. The CDR3 nucleotides are TGTGCCAGCAGCTACCGGGACGGATATAGCAATCAGCCCCAGCATTTT. It is translated as CASSYRDGYSNQPQHF.

The chain links TRBV4-3 to TRBJ1-5; no clear D gene. This CDR3 has 13 amino acids. CDR1 and CDR2 from the germline V gene are LGHNA and YSLEER. The V end lost 0 bases, the J end lost 4 bases, and 4 bases lay between the germline ends. CDR3 residues: CASSQDQNQPQHF. The CDR3 region has the DNA TGCGCCAGCAGCCAAGATCAAAATCAGCCCCAGCATTTT.

This sequence joins TRBV9 and TRBJ2-3; the D gene is possibly TRBD2 (5 bases). From germline, CDR1 is SGDLS and CDR2 YYNGEE. This CDR3 spans 19 amino acids. Trimming took off 3 bases at V and 0 bases at J, with 23 bases between the two ends. Here the CDR3 DNA reads TGTGCCAGCAGCGCACGAATCACCCTGATGGGAGTTAGCACAGATACGCAGTATTTT. It translates to CASSARITLMGVSTDTQYF.

The genes are TRBV6-5 and TRBJ2-7, with TRBD2 matching 8 bases. V gave up 6 bases and J gave up 3 bases; unmatched junction bases: 4. The CDR3 length is 13 residues. CDR1 is MNHEY, CDR2 SVGAGI, per germline. CDR3 in DNA: TGTGCCAGCAGGGACCGGGGGGGCTACGAGCAGTACTTC. This gives the protein CASRDRGGYEQYF.

The genes are TRBV20-1 and TRBJ1-2; tentatively, D is TRBD1 (5 bases). The CDR3 is 15 amino acids. The V gene lost 3 bases and the J gene lost 3 bases, with 17 bases spanning the gap. Germline CDR1 DFQATT, CDR2 SNEGSKA (reference sequence). As DNA, the CDR3 is TGCAGTGCTAGTGGGGAAGGTGGGACCCACTATGGCTACACCTTC. This sequence encodes CSASGEGGTHYGYTF.

V usage is TRBV5-6 and J usage is TRBJ2-7; tentatively, D is TRBD1 or TRBD2 (5 bases each). V lost 6 bases and J lost 1, with 17 bases in between. This CDR3 has 15 amino acids. Germline values: CDR1 SGHDT, CDR2 YYEEEE. The CDR3 loop is CASKLGDRLSYEQYF. CDR3 DNA sequence: TGTGCCAGCAAGCTTGGGGACCGACTATCCTACGAGCAGTACTTC. The whole variable domain, filled in from reference TRBV5-6 and TRBJ2-7, reads DAGVTQSPTHLIKTRGQQVTLRCSPKSGHDTVSWYQQALGQGPQFIFQYYEEEERQRGNFPDRFSGHQFPNYSSELNVNALLLGDSALYLCASKLGDRLSYEQYFGPGTRLTVT.

Only one count was recorded for this clone. The chain carries TRBV30 and TRBJ2-3, with 8 bases lining up with TRBD2. The CDR3 has 14 amino acids. Trimming at V came to 2 bases and at J to 2 bases, leaving 3 bases not matched to a gene. Looked up from germline, CDR1 is GTSNPN and CDR2 is SVGIG (reference sequence). The CDR3 protein is CAWSWRGDTDTQYF. Here the CDR3 DNA reads TGTGCCTGGAGTTGGCGGGGGGACACAGATACGCAGTATTTT.

The gene calls are TRBV3-1 (or the pseudogene TRBV3-2) and TRBJ2-3; D is ambiguous. Trimming removed 2 bases from V and 2 bases from J, with 5 bases in between. The CDR3 runs to 13 residues. The germline CDR1 and CDR2 sequences are LGHDT and YNNKEL (reference sequence). The CDR3, as DNA: TGTGCCAGCAGCCAATGGACCACAGATACGCAGTATTTT. Translated, it gives CASSQWTTDTQYF.

In this sample, this clone turned up a few times. The chain employs TRBV7-3 and TRBJ2-3, with 10 bases that match TRBD2. CDR1 SGHTA and CDR2 FQGTGA come from the germline V gene. The CDR3 consists of 16 residues. After removal of 5 bases from V and 2 bases from J, the junction contained 7 bases not matched to a gene. The DNA of the CDR3 is TGTGCCAGCAGCCCTGGACTAGCGGCCTCCACAGATACGCAGTATTTT. This codes for CASSPGLAASTDTQYF.

In the case of this clone: The junction departs from germline at one end; a sequencing error may be responsible. The V call is TRBV2, the J call TRBJ2-1, with 8 bases aligning to TRBD1. The CDR3 is 15 residues long. Germline V gene data show CDR1 as SNHLY and CDR2 as FYNNEI. CDR3 amino acids: CASSEAEVSGGPRLF. The CDR3 DNA follows: TGTGCCAGCAGTGAAGCGGAAGTATCAGGGGGCCCCCGCCTCTTC.

The chain joins TRBV19 to TRBJ2-5; D is unresolved. The germline gives CDR1 LNHDA, CDR2 SQIVND (reference sequence). This CDR3 contains 9 residues. The V gene lost 9 bases and the J gene lost 5 bases, with 4 bases spanning the gap. CDR3 in amino acids: CASMETQYF. In DNA, the CDR3 is TGTGCCAGCATGGAGACCCAGTACTTC.

V usage is TRBV7-2 and J usage is TRBJ2-7, with TRBD2 matching 8 bases. V was clipped by 4 bases and J by 0 bases; unmatched bases: 14. This CDR3 contains 18 residues. Per the germline V gene, CDR1 is SGHTA and CDR2 is FQGNSA. Here the CDR3 reads CASSWGVLAGGVSYEQYF. CDR3 coding DNA: TGTGCCAGCAGCTGGGGCGTTTTGGCGGGGGGCGTCTCCTACGAGCAGTACTTC.

The chain links TRBV7-9 to TRBJ2-7; 9 nucleotides align to TRBD1. Germline values: CDR1 SEHNR, CDR2 FQNEAQ (reference sequence). The CDR3 consists of 16 residues. Trimming cost V 4 bases and J 2 bases; bases outside gene matches: 9. CDR3 loop: CASSSGQGWNTYEQYF. DNA for the CDR3: TGTGCCAGCAGCTCGGGACAGGGTTGGAATACCTACGAGCAGTACTTC.

The chain links TRBV6-4 to TRBJ1-2; TRBD1 agrees at 8 bases. V lost 6 bases to trimming and J lost 4 bases; unmatched junction nucleotides: 10. Germline loops: CDR1 MRHNA, CDR2 SNTAGT. The CDR3 is 15 amino acids. The CDR3 coding sequence is TGTGCCAGCAGGAACTCGGGGACAGGTTCCTATGGCTACACCTTC. Amino acid sequence: CASRNSGTGSYGYTF.

The chain links TRBV6-5 to TRBJ1-4; D is perhaps TRBD1 (5 bases). Trimming removed 5 bases at V and 5 bases at J, with 12 bases between. Germline V gene lookup returns CDR1 MNHEY and CDR2 SVGAGI. The CDR3 consists of 14 residues. CDR3 sequence reads: CASSTGRWNEKLFF. CDR3 coding DNA: TGTGCCAGCAGTACAGGACGGTGGAATGAAAAACTGTTTTTT.

This chain connects TRBV5-6 to TRBJ2-6; 7 bases agree with TRBD1. Germline V CDR1 and CDR2: SGHDT, YYEEEE. The CDR3 is made up of 17 amino acids. With V trimmed by 4 bases and J by 4 bases, 11 bases remained unmatched. This CDR3 reads CASSVQGLSWGANVLTF. CDR3 nucleotides: TGTGCCAGCAGCGTACAGGGGCTATCGTGGGGGGCCAACGTCCTGACTTTC. The complete variable domain, with remaining parts taken from reference TRBV5-6 and TRBJ2-6, reads DAGVTQSPTHLIKTRGQQVTLRCSPKSGHDTVSWYQQALGQGPQFIFQYYEEEERQRGNFPDRFSGHQFPNYSSELNVNALLLGDSALYLCASSVQGLSWGANVLTFGAGSRLTVL.

The V and J genes are TRBV5-8 and TRBJ2-7; TRBD1 is a possible D gene (5 bases). The CDR3 totals 12 residues. Germline CDR1 is SGHTS and CDR2 is YDEGEE. V was pared by 5 bases and J by 5 bases, with 11 bases between. Here the CDR3 DNA reads TGTGCCAGCAGACCCGACAGTAACGAGCAGTACTTC. Amino acids: CASRPDSNEQYF.

The chain uses TRBV7-2 and TRBJ2-7; 9 bases match TRBD1. The CDR3 sequence is 15 residues long. The V and J ends lost 5 bases and 0 bases, in that order; junction bases with no gene match: 5. CDR1 and CDR2 from the germline V gene are SGHTA and FQGNSA. The CDR3 is CASSPIQGASYEQYF. The CDR3 bases are TGTGCCAGCAGCCCAATACAGGGGGCCTCCTACGAGCAGTACTTC.

J is TRBJ1-2 and V is TRBV3-1 (or the pseudogene TRBV3-2); D is undetermined. Germline CDR1 reads LGHDT; CDR2 reads YNNKEL (reference sequence). V was trimmed by 2 bases and J by 4 bases, leaving 14 bases between them. The CDR3 sequence is 15 residues long. In DNA form, the CDR3 reads TGTGCCAGCAGCCAACCCGGCGCAGCGGGCTATGGCTACACCTTC. The encoded protein is CASSQPGAAGYGYTF.

The chain is built from TRBV19 and TRBJ1-1, with a weak D call TRBD1 (5 bases). V lost 8 bases, J lost 1 base, and 14 bases lay in between. Germline assignment: CDR1 LNHDA and CDR2 SQIVND (reference sequence). CDR3 length: 14 residues. The CDR3 loop is CASFDSFRNTEAFF. The DNA for the CDR3 is TGTGCCAGTTTCGACAGTTTCAGGAACACTGAAGCTTTCTTT.

The J gene is TRBJ1-2, the V gene TRBV29-1; TRBD1 might be the D (6 bases). The ends were cut back, 5 bases at V and 2 bases at J, with 12 bases in the middle. Germline V CDR1 and CDR2: SQVTM, ANQGSEA. CDR3 size: 13 residues. The CDR3 nucleotides read TGCAGCGTTCAGACAGGCGACAACTATGGCTACACCTTC. Translation: CSVQTGDNYGYTF.

The rearrangement uses TRBV14 and TRBJ1-1; D uncertain. The germline V gene encodes CDR1 SGHDN and CDR2 FVKESK. This CDR3 has 13 residues. Trimming stripped 1 base from V and 3 bases from J, with 6 bases between. In DNA, the CDR3 is TGTGCCAGCAGCCAAGGGGGATACACTGAAGCTTTCTTT. Its protein is CASSQGGYTEAFF.